This T cell receptor (beta chain) comes out of a study of blood T cell repertoires in COVID-19. Generated by immunoSEQ multiplex PCR, the TCRdb table keeps only in-frame clones and is missing some. The profile shows under 300,000 clones, 70% to 90% of them singletons. The CDR3 covers 15 residues. Germline values: CDR1 SGHNT, CDR2 YYREEE (reference sequence). V was shortened by 4 bases and J by 5 bases, with 18 bases between the two germline ends. V and J are TRBV5-4 and TRBJ1-1; possibly TRBD1 for D (6 bases). The clonotype originates from a woman aged 65 to 85 with active or convalescent COVID-19. What was sequenced was peripheral blood. CDR3 in amino acids: CASSAGGQGGTEAFF. The CDR3 DNA follows: TGTGCCAGCAGCGCTGGGGGCCAGGGAGGGACTGAAGCTTTCTTT.